This is a list of T cell receptor beta chains from one sample in a study of chemoradiotherapy in HPV16-positive cancers. Sequencing was performed with immunoSEQ multiplex PCR; in TCRdb, only in-frame clones are kept and a portion is missing. The sample carries about 34,000 clones, about nine tenths recorded once. The sample in question was blood, obtained from a patient who underwent chemoradiotherapy. These receptors were obtained from a human donor with HPV-associated anogenital cancer. CDR3s include the opening cysteine and the closing phenylalanine or tryptophan. A D gene is named only where the DNA matches it firmly. Where a row states a size, it is once, few, many or the class of an expanded clone; other rows omit it.

>TRBV2|NA|NA|TRBJ2-2
CASTGNANTGELFF
TGTGCCAGCACAGGAAATGCGAACACCGGGGAGCTGTTTTTT
>TRBV7-9|NA|TRBD1|TRBJ2-7
CASSFSQGSYEQYF
TGTGCCAGCAGCTTCTCACAGGGGTCCTACGAGCAGTACTTC
>TRBV5-4|NA|NA|TRBJ1-5
CASSFGGAGQPQHF
TGTGCCAGCAGCTTTGGGGGGGCGGGTCAGCCCCAGCATTTT
>TRBV15|NA|NA|TRBJ1-5
CATSRGSPTGDNQPQHF
TGTGCCACCAGCAGAGGGTCACCGACGGGCGATAATCAGCCCCAGCATTTT
>TRBV6-6|NA|NA|TRBJ2-5
CASSYYGGQTQYF
TGTGCCAGCAGTTACTATGGTGGCCAGACCCAGTACTTC
>TRBV14|NA|TRBD1|TRBJ1-3
CASSQVAGGYSGNTIYF
TGTGCCAGCAGCCAAGTTGCAGGGGGCTACTCTGGAAACACCATATATTTT
>TRBV20-1|NA|NA|TRBJ1-2
CSAQLVGYTF
TGCAGTGCCCAATTAGTGGGCTACACCTTC
>TRBV7-9|NA|NA|TRBJ2-7
CASSPGTEQYF
TGTGCCAGCAGCCCTGGGACAGAGCAGTACTTC
>TRBV2|few|NA|TRBJ1-6
CASKYEQGNNSPLHF
TGTGCCAGCAAGTACGAACAGGGCAATAATTCACCCCTCCACTTT
>TRBV5-1|NA|NA|TRBJ2-1
CASSFTVAVEAEQFF
TGCGCCAGCAGCTTTACGGTGGCAGTTGAGGCTGAGCAGTTCTTC
>TRBV5-6|NA|NA|TRBJ2-7
CASSFTSSYEQYF
TGTGCCAGCAGCTTTACGAGCTCCTACGAGCAGTACTTC
>TRBV7-2|NA|NA|TRBJ2-3
CASSLEKRDTQYF
TGTGCCAGCAGCTTAGAAAAACGAGATACGCAGTATTTT
>TRBV28|NA|TRBD1|TRBJ2-1
CASSSAGTGVINEQFF
TGTGCCAGCAGTTCTGCCGGGACAGGGGTCATCAATGAGCAGTTCTTC
>TRBV7-7|NA|TRBD2|TRBJ2-5
CASSLSRGGPETQYF
TGTGCTAGCAGCTTATCACGGGGGGGCCCTGAGACCCAGTACTTC
>TRBV18|NA|NA|TRBJ2-3
CASSRNRGTDTQYF
TGTGCCAGCTCTCGAAACCGGGGCACAGATACGCAGTATTTT
>TRBV4-2|NA|NA|TRBJ1-1
CAITSTGNTEAFF
TGTGCCATAACAAGTACGGGGAACACTGAAGCTTTCTTT
>TRBV7-3|NA|TRBD2|TRBJ2-5
CASSPGLAAGETQYF
TGTGCCAGCAGCCCCGGACTAGCGGCAGGGGAGACCCAGTACTTC
>TRBV27|NA|NA|TRBJ2-3
CASYGHGETDTQYF
TGTGCCAGCTATGGACACGGGGAAACAGATACGCAGTATTTT
>TRBV5-4|NA|NA|TRBJ2-3
CASSYDSTDTQYF
TGTGCCAGCAGCTACGACTCCACAGATACGCAGTATTTT
>TRBV7-9|NA|NA|TRBJ1-6
CASSQDRSSYNSPLHF
TGTGCCAGCAGCCAGGACAGAAGCTCCTATAATTCACCCCTCCACTTT
>TRBV4-2|few|NA|TRBJ1-2
CASSQARATNYGYTF
TGTGCCAGCAGCCAAGCGAGGGCTACTAACTATGGCTACACCTTC
>TRBV7-2|NA|NA|TRBJ1-1
CASSLISMNTEAFF
TGTGCCAGCAGCTTAATCTCGATGAACACTGAAGCTTTCTTT
>TRBV10-2|few|NA|TRBJ1-5
CAAGEAKRSPQHF
TGCGCCGCCGGGGAGGCTAAAAGAAGCCCCCAGCATTTT
>TRBV7-2|NA|NA|TRBJ2-2
CASSLGPPQLVSGELFF
TGTGCCAGCAGCTTAGGCCCCCCACAGTTGGTATCCGGGGAGCTGTTTTTT
>TRBV19|NA|NA|TRBJ1-6
CASTPPAGSPLHF
TGTGCCAGTACCCCCCCCGCAGGTTCACCCCTCCACTTT
>TRBV10-3|NA|NA|TRBJ1-1
CAISEGFSTEAFF
TGTGCCATCAGTGAAGGTTTTAGCACTGAAGCTTTCTTT
>TRBV6-5|NA|TRBD1|TRBJ1-2
CASREDRVTYGYTF
TGTGCCAGCAGGGAAGACAGGGTCACGTATGGCTACACCTTC
>TRBV9|NA|TRBD2|TRBJ2-5
CASSGTSGGQETQYF
TGTGCCAGCAGCGGGACTAGCGGGGGGCAAGAGACCCAGTACTTC
>TRBV27|NA|NA|TRBJ1-2
CASSLGGFGGYTF
TGTGCCAGCAGTCTCGGGGGTTTCGGTGGCTACACCTTC
>TRBV7-9|NA|NA|TRBJ2-7
CASSFAGDTYEQYF
TGTGCCAGCAGCTTCGCAGGGGATACCTACGAGCAGTACTTC
>TRBV11-3|NA|NA|TRBJ2-5
CASSHPSSLGLGKETQYF
TGTGCCAGCAGCCACCCCTCCTCCCTGGGGCTGGGCAAAGAGACCCAGTACTTC
>TRBV30|NA|NA|TRBJ2-7
CAWSSGLRSHEQYF
TGTGCCTGGAGTTCGGGACTTCGGTCCCACGAGCAGTACTTC
>TRBV7-9|NA|NA|TRBJ2-5
CASSLDGETQYF
TGTGCCAGCAGCTTAGATGGAGAGACCCAGTACTTC
>TRBV9|NA|NA|TRBJ2-1
CASSVSRGINEQFF
TGTGCCAGCAGCGTATCCAGAGGGATCAATGAGCAGTTCTTC
>TRBV9|NA|NA|TRBJ1-3
CASSQSGNTIYF
TGTGCCAGCAGCCAGTCTGGAAACACCATATATTTT
>TRBV6-1|once|NA|TRBJ2-7
CASSEALASSYEQYF
TGTGCCAGCAGTGAAGCTCTAGCTAGCTCCTACGAGCAGTACTTC
>TRBV4-1|NA|NA|TRBJ2-5
CASSKLEVGETQYF
TGCGCCAGCTCCAAGTTGGAGGTTGGGGAGACCCAGTACTTC
>TRBV2|once|NA|TRBJ2-7
CASSAGRYEQYF
TGTGCCAGCAGTGCGGGACGTTACGAGCAGTACTTC
>TRBV6-5|NA|TRBD1|TRBJ2-7
CASTFGTGIYEQYF
TGTGCCAGCACTTTCGGGACAGGGATATACGAGCAGTACTTC
>TRBV12-5|NA|TRBD2|TRBJ2-5
CASGREGEETQYF
TGTGCTAGTGGACGGGAGGGCGAAGAGACCCAGTACTTC
>TRBV29-1|once|NA|TRBJ2-3
CSAGQTDTQYF
TGCAGCGCCGGGCAGACAGATACGCAGTATTTT
>TRBV5-1|NA|TRBD1|TRBJ1-5
CASSPGGGAGGYQPQHF
TGCGCCAGCAGCCCCGGCGGTGGGGCAGGGGGCTATCAGCCCCAGCATTTT
>TRBV11-3|NA|NA|TRBJ2-1
CASSATGRYNEQFF
TGTGCCAGCAGCGCAACTGGACGGTACAATGAGCAGTTCTTC
>TRBV5-1|NA|NA|TRBJ2-7
CASSPAGASYEQYF
TGCGCCAGCAGCCCCGCGGGGGCCTCCTACGAGCAGTACTTC
>TRBV7-3|NA|TRBD1|TRBJ2-7
CASSSSPGQPYEQYF
TGTGCCAGCAGCTCCAGCCCGGGACAGCCCTACGAGCAGTACTTC
>TRBV19|NA|TRBD1|TRBJ1-5
CASSIRGGASNQPQHF
TGTGCCAGTAGTATTAGAGGGGGCGCTAGCAATCAGCCCCAGCATTTT
>TRBV7-6|NA|TRBD1|TRBJ2-3
CASSLAGTGFDTQYF
TGTGCCAGCAGCTTAGCGGGGACAGGTTTTGATACGCAGTATTTT
>TRBV4-1|NA|NA|TRBJ1-1
CASSQGGRTEAFF
TGCGCCAGCAGCCAGGGTGGACGTACTGAAGCTTTCTTT
>TRBV5-4|NA|TRBD1|TRBJ1-4
CASSLVGQGDEKLFF
TGTGCCAGCAGCTTGGTTGGACAGGGGGATGAAAAACTGTTTTTT
>TRBV7-3|NA|NA|TRBJ2-1
CASSLMGIGSNPNEQFF
TGTGCCAGCAGCTTAATGGGAATAGGGTCTAACCCCAATGAGCAGTTCTTC